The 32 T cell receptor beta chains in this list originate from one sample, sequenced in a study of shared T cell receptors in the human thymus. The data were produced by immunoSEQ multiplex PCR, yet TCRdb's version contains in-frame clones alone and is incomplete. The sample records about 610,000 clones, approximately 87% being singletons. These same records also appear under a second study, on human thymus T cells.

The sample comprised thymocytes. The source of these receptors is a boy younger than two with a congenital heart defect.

CDR3 sequence (DNA): TGTGCCAGCAGCCACTCACCCGAGGGGCGGGAGGGGGAGACCCAGTACTTC. Translating gives CASSHSPEGREGETQYF. The chain has TRBV4-2 and TRBJ2-5, with 9 nucleotides matching TRBD2. V was pared by 3 bases and J by 5 bases, with 13 bases of the junction left unmatched. Germline CDR1 and CDR2: LGHNA and YNFKEQ. The CDR3 spans 17 residues.

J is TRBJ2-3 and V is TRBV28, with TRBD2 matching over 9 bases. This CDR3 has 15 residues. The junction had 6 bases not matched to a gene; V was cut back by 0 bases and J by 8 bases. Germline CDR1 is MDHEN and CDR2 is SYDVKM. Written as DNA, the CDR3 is TGTGCCAGCAGTTTATGGCGAGCGGGGGGAGGTACGCAGTATTTT. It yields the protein CASSLWRAGGGTQYF.

Written as DNA, the CDR3 is TGTGCCAGCATAGAGTTTCCCTACGAGCAGTACTTC. Residues: CASIEFPYEQYF. The J gene is TRBJ2-7, the V gene TRBV6-1, with D uncertain. The CDR3 is made up of 12 amino acids. Germline CDR1 MNHNS, CDR2 SASEGT. The V and J ends lost 7 bases and 2 bases respectively, with 9 bases between them.

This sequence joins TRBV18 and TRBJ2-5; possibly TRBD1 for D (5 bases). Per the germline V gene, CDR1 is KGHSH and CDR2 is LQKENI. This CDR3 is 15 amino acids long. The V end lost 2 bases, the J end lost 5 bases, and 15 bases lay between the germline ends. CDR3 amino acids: CASSPGPGAGETQYF. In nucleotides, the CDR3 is TGTGCCAGCTCACCAGGTCCGGGCGCAGGGGAGACCCAGTACTTC.

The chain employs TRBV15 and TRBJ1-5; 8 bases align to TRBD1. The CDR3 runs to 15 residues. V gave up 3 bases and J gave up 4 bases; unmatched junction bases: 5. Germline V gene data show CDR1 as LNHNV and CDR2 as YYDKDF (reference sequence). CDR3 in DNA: TGTGCCACCAGCAGCAGGACAGGGTTGAATCAGCCCCAGCATTTT. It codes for CATSSRTGLNQPQHF.

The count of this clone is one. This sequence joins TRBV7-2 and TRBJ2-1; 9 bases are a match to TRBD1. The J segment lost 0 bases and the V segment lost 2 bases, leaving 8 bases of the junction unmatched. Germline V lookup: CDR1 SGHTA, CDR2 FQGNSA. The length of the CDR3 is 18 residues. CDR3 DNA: TGTGCCAGCAGCTTAAGGACAGGGGAGGTCCTCTCCTACAATGAGCAGTTCTTC. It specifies CASSLRTGEVLSYNEQFF.

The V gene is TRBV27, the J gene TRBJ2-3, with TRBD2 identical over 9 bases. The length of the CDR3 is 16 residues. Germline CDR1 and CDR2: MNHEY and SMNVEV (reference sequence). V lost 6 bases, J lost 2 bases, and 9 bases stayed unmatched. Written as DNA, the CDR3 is TGTGCCAGCAGCCTTTCGGGGACTAGCCTCACAGATACGCAGTATTTT. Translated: CASSLSGTSLTDTQYF.

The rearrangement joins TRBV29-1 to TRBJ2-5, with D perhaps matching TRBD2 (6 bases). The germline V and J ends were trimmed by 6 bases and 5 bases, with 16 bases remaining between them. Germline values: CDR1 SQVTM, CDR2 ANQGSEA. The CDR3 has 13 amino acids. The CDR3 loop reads CSVNVPRGETQYF. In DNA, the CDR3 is TGCAGCGTGAACGTGCCACGGGGGGAGACCCAGTACTTC.

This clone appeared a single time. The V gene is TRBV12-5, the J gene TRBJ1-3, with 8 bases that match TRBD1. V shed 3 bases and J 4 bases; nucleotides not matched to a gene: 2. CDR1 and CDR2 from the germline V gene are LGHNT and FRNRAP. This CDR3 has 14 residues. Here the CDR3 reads CASGLDRGGNTIYF. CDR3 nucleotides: TGTGCTAGTGGTTTAGACAGGGGAGGAAACACCATATATTTT.

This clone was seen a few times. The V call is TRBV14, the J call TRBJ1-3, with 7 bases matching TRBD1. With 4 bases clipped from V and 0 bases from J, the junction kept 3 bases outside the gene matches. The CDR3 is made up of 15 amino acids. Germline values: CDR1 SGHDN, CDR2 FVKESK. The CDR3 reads CASSLQGGSGNTIYF. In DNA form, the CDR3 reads TGTGCCAGCAGCCTCCAGGGGGGCTCTGGAAACACCATATATTTT.

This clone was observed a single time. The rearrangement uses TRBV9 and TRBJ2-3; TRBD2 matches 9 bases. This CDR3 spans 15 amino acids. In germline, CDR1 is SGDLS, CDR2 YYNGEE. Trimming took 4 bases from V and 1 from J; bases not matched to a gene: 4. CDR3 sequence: CASSQTSGRTDTQYF. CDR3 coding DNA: TGTGCCAGCAGCCAAACTAGCGGGCGCACAGATACGCAGTATTTT.

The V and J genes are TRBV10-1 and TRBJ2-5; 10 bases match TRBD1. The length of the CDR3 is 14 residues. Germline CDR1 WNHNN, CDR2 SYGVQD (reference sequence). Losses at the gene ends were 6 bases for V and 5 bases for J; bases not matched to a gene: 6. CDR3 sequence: CASRTGQGGETQYF. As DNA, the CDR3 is TGCGCCAGCAGAACCGGACAGGGGGGGGAGACCCAGTACTTC.

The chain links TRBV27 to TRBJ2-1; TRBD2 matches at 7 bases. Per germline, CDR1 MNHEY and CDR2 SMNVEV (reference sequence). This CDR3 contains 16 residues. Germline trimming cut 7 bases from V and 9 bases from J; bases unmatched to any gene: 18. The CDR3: CASNRPGEGPLSEQFF. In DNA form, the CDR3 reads TGTGCCAGCAACCGTCCCGGGGAGGGCCCTCTGAGTGAGCAGTTCTTC.

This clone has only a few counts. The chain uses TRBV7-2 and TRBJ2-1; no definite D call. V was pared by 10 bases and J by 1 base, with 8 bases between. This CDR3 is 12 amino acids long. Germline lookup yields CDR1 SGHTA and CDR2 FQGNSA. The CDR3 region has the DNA TGTGCCACCGGAGATTCCTACAATGAGCAGTTCTTC. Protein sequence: CATGDSYNEQFF. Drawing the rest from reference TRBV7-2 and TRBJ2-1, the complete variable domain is GAGVSQSPSNKVTEKGKDVELRCDPISGHTALYWYRQSLGQGLEFLIYFQGNSAPDKSGLPSDRFSAERTGGSVSTLTIQRTQQEDSAVYLCATGDSYNEQFFGPGTRLTVL.

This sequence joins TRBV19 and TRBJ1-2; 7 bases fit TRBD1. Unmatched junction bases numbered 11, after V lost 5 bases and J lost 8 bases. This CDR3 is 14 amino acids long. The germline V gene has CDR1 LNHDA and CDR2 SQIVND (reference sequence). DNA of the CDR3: TGTGCCAGTAGTCCCCGACAGGGAAGCCCCGGCTACACCTTC. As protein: CASSPRQGSPGYTF.

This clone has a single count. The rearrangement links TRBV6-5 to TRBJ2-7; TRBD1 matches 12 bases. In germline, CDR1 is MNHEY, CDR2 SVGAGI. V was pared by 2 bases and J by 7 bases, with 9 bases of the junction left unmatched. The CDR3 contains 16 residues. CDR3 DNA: TGTGCCAGCAGTTACCCCCCGGGACAGGGGGCAGGGGAGCAGTACTTC. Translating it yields CASSYPPGQGAGEQYF.

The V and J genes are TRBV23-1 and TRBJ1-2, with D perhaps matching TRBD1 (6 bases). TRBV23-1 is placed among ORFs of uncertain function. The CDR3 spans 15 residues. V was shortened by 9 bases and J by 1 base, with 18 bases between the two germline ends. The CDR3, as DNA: TGCGCCAGGACGATAGGGGGTTGGTGTAACTATGGCTACACCTTC. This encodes CARTIGGWCNYGYTF.

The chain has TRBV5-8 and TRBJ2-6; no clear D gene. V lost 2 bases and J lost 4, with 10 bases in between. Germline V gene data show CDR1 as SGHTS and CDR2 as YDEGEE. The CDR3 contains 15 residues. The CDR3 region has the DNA TGTGCCAGCAGCTTAGTGGGCCCCGGGGCCAACGTCCTGACTTTC. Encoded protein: CASSLVGPGANVLTF.

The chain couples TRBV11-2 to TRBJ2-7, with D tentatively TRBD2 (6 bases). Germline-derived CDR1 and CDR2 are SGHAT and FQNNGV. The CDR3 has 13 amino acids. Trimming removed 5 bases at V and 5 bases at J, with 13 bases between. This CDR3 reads CASSAGTFHEQYF. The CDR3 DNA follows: TGTGCCAGCAGCGCCGGGACTTTCCACGAGCAGTACTTC.

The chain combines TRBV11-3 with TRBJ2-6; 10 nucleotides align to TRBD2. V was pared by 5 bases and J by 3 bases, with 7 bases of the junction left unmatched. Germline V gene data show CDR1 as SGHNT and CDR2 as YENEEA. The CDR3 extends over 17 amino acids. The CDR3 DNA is TGTGCCAGCAGCGAGCGGGAGGGCTCACGTGGGGCCAACGTCCTGACTTTC. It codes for CASSEREGSRGANVLTF.

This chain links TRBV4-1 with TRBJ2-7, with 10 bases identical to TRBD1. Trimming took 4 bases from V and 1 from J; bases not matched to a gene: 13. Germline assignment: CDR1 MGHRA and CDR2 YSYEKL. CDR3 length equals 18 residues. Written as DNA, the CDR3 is TGCGCCAGCAGCCCACCCTCGCCGGGACAGGGGAATTCCTACGAGCAGTACTTC. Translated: CASSPPSPGQGNSYEQYF.

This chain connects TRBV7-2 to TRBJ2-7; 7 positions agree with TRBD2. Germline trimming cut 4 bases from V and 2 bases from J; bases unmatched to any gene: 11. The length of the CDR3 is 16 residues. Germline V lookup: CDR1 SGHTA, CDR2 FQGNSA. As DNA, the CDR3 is TGTGCCAGCAGCTCAGGTGGCGGGAGAGGGACCTACGAGCAGTACTTC. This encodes CASSSGGGRGTYEQYF.

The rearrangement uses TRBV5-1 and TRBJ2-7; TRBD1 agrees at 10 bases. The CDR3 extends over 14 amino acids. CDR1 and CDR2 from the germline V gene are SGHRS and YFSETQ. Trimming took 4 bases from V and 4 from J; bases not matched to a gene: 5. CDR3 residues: CASSHRDRGYEQYF. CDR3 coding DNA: TGCGCCAGCAGCCACCGGGACAGGGGATACGAGCAGTACTTC.

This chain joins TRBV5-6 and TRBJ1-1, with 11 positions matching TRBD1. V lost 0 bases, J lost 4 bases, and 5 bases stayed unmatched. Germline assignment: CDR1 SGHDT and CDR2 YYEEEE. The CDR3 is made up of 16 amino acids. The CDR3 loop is CASSLAGTGGGTEAFF. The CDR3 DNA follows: TGTGCCAGCAGCTTGGCGGGGACAGGGGGTGGCACTGAAGCTTTCTTT.

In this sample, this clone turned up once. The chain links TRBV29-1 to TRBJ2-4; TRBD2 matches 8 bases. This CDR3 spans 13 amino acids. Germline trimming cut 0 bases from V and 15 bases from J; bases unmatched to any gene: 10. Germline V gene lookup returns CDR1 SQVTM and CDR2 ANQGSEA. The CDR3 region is CSVEDLGTSFRYF. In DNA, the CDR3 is TGCAGCGTTGAAGATCTGGGGACTAGTTTTCGGTACTTC.

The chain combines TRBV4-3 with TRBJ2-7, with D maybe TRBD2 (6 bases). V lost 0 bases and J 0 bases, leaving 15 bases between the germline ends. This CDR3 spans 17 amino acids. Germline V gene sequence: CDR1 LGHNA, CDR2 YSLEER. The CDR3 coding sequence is TGCGCCAGCAGCCAAGATCGGCCCCGGGACTCCTCCTACGAGCAGTACTTC. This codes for CASSQDRPRDSSYEQYF.

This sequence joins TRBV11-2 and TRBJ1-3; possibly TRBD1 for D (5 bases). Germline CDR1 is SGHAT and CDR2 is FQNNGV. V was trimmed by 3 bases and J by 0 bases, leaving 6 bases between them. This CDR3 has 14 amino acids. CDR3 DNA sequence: TGTGCCAGCAGCTTTGACAGCTCTGGAAACACCATATATTTT. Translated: CASSFDSSGNTIYF.

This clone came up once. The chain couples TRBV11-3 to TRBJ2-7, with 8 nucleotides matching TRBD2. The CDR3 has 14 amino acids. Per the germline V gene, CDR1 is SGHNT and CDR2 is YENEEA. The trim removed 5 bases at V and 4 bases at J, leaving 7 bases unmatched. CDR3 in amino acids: CASSGSLAGYEQYF. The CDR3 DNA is TGTGCCAGCAGCGGTAGCCTAGCGGGTTACGAGCAGTACTTC.

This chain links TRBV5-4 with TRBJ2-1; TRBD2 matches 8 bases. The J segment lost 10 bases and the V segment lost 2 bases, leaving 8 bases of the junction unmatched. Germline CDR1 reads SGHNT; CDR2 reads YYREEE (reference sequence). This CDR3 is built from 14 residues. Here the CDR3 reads CASSFGGEAREQFF. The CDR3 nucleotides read TGTGCCAGCAGCTTCGGGGGGGAAGCTAGGGAGCAGTTCTTC.

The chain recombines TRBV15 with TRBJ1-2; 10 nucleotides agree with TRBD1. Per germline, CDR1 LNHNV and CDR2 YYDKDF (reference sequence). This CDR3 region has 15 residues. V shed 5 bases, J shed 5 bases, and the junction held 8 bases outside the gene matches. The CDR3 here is CATSGDRGSGYGYTF. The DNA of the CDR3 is TGTGCCACCAGCGGGGACAGGGGATCAGGATATGGCTACACCTTC.

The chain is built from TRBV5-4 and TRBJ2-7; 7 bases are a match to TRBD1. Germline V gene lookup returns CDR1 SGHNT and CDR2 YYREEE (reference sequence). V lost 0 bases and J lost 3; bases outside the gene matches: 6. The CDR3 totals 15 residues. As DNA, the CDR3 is TGTGCCAGCAGCTTGGTTACAGGGGAATTCTACGAGCAGTACTTC. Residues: CASSLVTGEFYEQYF.

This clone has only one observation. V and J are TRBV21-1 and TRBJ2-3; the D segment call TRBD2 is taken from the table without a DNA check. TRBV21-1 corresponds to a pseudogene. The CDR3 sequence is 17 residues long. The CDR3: CASSKGRASGSTDTQYF. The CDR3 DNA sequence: TGTGCCAGCAGCAAAGGGAGGGCTAGCGGTAGCACAGATACGCAGTATTTT.